This entry lists 25 T cell receptor beta chains sequenced from one sample in a study of blood T cell repertoires in COVID-19. Data came from immunoSEQ multiplex PCR; TCRdb stores just in-frame clones and leaves some out. The table shows 150,000 to 200,000 clones, with 70% to 80% occurring only once. The sample consisted of peripheral blood. These receptors originate from a woman in her forties or fifties with active or convalescent COVID-19.

The chain joins TRBV7-2 to TRBJ2-5; possible D gene TRBD1, 7 bases. This CDR3 region has 16 residues. Germline CDR1 reads SGHTA; CDR2 reads FQGNSA. With 1 base removed from V and 1 base from J, the gap between germline ends came to 13 bases. The CDR3 here is CASSLDAGQPQETQYF. Here the CDR3 DNA reads TGTGCCAGCAGCTTAGACGCGGGACAGCCCCAAGAGACCCAGTACTTC.

The chain carries TRBV18 and TRBJ1-1, with TRBD1 identical over 11 bases. J gave up 4 bases and V 4 bases, and 2 bases lay outside the gene matches. CDR1 KGHSH and CDR2 LQKENI come from the germline V gene. The CDR3 extends over 14 amino acids. The CDR3 loop reads CASSQGTGGTEAFF. In DNA, the CDR3 is TGTGCCAGCTCACAAGGGACAGGGGGCACTGAAGCTTTCTTT.

This sequence joins TRBV6-6 and TRBJ2-2; 10 bases are a match to TRBD2. This CDR3 is 21 amino acids long. Germline CDR1 and CDR2: MNHNY and SVGAGI (reference sequence). The J segment lost 3 bases and the V segment lost 5 bases, leaving 21 bases of the junction unmatched. This CDR3 reads CASSQDVRASGRGGYTGELFF. In DNA, the CDR3 is TGTGCCAGCAGTCAGGACGTTCGGGCTAGCGGGAGAGGCGGGTACACCGGGGAGCTGTTTTTT.

The genes are TRBV7-3 and TRBJ2-5, with 7 positions matching TRBD1. Trimming at V came to 0 bases and at J to 2 bases, leaving 3 bases not matched to a gene. In germline, CDR1 is SGHTA, CDR2 FQGTGA. The CDR3 loop spans 15 amino acids. The CDR3 DNA sequence: TGTGCCAGCAGCTTAACGCCGGGACAGCAAGAGACCCAGTACTTC. Translated, it gives CASSLTPGQQETQYF.

This clone was seen only once. The chain recombines TRBV11-2 with TRBJ2-7; tentatively, D is TRBD1 (5 bases). The CDR3 extends over 16 amino acids. V was shortened by 5 bases and J by 0 bases, with 17 bases between the two germline ends. Germline loops: CDR1 SGHAT, CDR2 FQNNGV. DNA of the CDR3: TGTGCCAGCAGCCCTATCCTCGGACACCGCTCCTACGAGCAGTACTTC. Translation: CASSPILGHRSYEQYF.

The table lists this clone with a few counts. This chain links TRBV7-8 with TRBJ1-4, with D possibly matching TRBD1 (5 bases). Germline CDR1 SGHVS, CDR2 FQNEAQ. This CDR3 has 16 residues. V lost 5 bases to trimming and J lost 8 bases, with 21 bases between them. CDR3 in amino acids: CASSPIQGLSAEKLFF. The CDR3 bases are TGTGCCAGCAGCCCGATCCAGGGACTGAGTGCGGAAAAACTGTTTTTT.

V and J are TRBV7-3 and TRBJ1-1; TRBD1 matches at 8 bases. The length of the CDR3 is 16 residues. CDR1 SGHTA and CDR2 FQGTGA come from the germline V gene. Unmatched junction bases numbered 4, after V lost 0 bases and J lost 1 base. Written as DNA, the CDR3 is TGTGCCAGCAGCTTAACCACGACAGGGGCGAACACTGAAGCTTTCTTT. Protein sequence: CASSLTTTGANTEAFF. The variable domain in full, completed from reference TRBV7-3 and TRBJ1-1, reads GAGVSQTPSNKVTEKGKYVELRCDPISGHTALYWYRQSLGQGPEFLIYFQGTGAADDSGLPNDRFFAVRPEGSVSTLKIQRTERGDSAVYLCASSLTTTGANTEAFFGQGTRLTVV.

In this sample, this clone turned up once. The chain couples TRBV10-3 to TRBJ1-1; D remains unclear. V dropped 0 bases and J dropped 6 bases, with 8 bases sitting between them. This CDR3 contains 13 residues. In germline, CDR1 is ENHRY, CDR2 SYGVKD. CDR3 nucleotides: TGTGCCATCAGTGAGTCGGAGGGAGCTGAAGCTTTCTTT. Amino acids: CAISESEGAEAFF.

This clone has ten or more counts. This chain joins TRBV2 and TRBJ2-7, with 9 bases aligning to TRBD1. The germline gives CDR1 SNHLY, CDR2 FYNNEI. This CDR3 region has 14 residues. J lost 4 bases, V lost 6 bases, and 7 bases had no gene match. CDR3 in amino acids: CASSTGTGSYEQYF. The CDR3 bases are TGTGCCAGCAGCACCGGGACAGGGTCGTACGAGCAGTACTTC.

The chain has TRBV7-8 and TRBJ2-1, with 9 bases fitting TRBD2. This CDR3 contains 18 residues. With 0 bases clipped from V and 9 bases from J, the junction kept 15 bases outside the gene matches. CDR1 and CDR2 from the germline V gene are SGHVS and FQNEAQ. The CDR3 loop reads CASSLARGAGGLSGEQFF. The CDR3 bases are TGTGCCAGCAGCTTAGCGAGGGGTGCGGGGGGGCTGAGTGGTGAGCAGTTCTTC.

This clone was recorded a few times. The chain is built from TRBV2 and TRBJ2-3; a possible D gene is TRBD2 (7 bases). This CDR3 region has 16 residues. The V and J ends lost 4 bases and 0 bases respectively, with 14 bases between them. From germline, CDR1 is SNHLY and CDR2 FYNNEI. The CDR3 loop is CASSARGGASTDTQYF. For the CDR3, the DNA is TGTGCCAGCAGTGCTCGAGGGGGGGCTAGCACAGATACGCAGTATTTT. The variable domain in full, with the rest retrieved from reference TRBV2 and TRBJ2-3, is EPEVTQTPSHQVTQMGQEVILRCVPISNHLYFYWYRQILGQKVEFLVSFYNNEISEKSEIFDDQFSVERPDGSNFTLKIRSTKLEDSAMYFCASSARGGASTDTQYFGPGTRLTVL.

This chain connects TRBV5-1 to TRBJ2-1; D perhaps matches TRBD1 (8 bases). This CDR3 has 17 amino acids. Per germline, CDR1 SGHRS and CDR2 YFSETQ. Deletions cut 1 base from V and 8 bases from J, with 22 bases between. CDR3 sequence reads: CASSLSWTGRGSDEQFF. DNA of the CDR3: TGCGCCAGCAGCTTGAGCTGGACAGGGAGGGGCTCGGATGAGCAGTTCTTC.

V is TRBV30 and J is TRBJ1-2, with D perhaps matching TRBD1 (6 bases). Trimming pared 0 bases from V and 8 bases from J, leaving 10 bases between. Germline V CDR1 and CDR2: GTSNPN, SVGIG (reference sequence). This CDR3 comprises 12 residues. The CDR3 region has the DNA TGTGCCTGGAGTGTACAGGGCGGCGGCTACACCTTC. Its protein product is CAWSVQGGGYTF. The variable domain in full, with the rest retrieved from reference TRBV30 and TRBJ1-2, is SQTIHQWPATLVQPVGSPLSLECTVEGTSNPNLYWYRQAAGRGLQLLFYSVGIGQISSEVPQNLSASRPQDRQFILSSKKLLLSDSGFYLCAWSVQGGGYTFGSGTRLTVV.

In this sample, this clone turned up a few times. The V gene is TRBV29-1, the J gene TRBJ1-1; D is perhaps TRBD1 (5 bases). Germline assignment: CDR1 SQVTM and CDR2 ANQGSEA. The CDR3 consists of 11 residues. Trimming left V 5 bases short and J 8 bases short, with 12 bases between. CDR3 sequence (DNA): TGCAGCGTTCTAACAGGAGCCGAAGCTTTCTTT. Residues: CSVLTGAEAFF.

This clone showed up just a few times. The rearrangement joins TRBV5-4 to TRBJ1-5; 9 bases map to TRBD1. J lost 11 bases, V lost 4 bases, and 13 bases had no gene match. Germline V gene data show CDR1 as SGHNT and CDR2 as YYREEE (reference sequence). The CDR3 covers 15 residues. The CDR3 nucleotides are TGTGCCAGCAGCCCTAAACAGGGGGCAGAGTTGTCCCAGCATTTT. This gives the protein CASSPKQGAELSQHF.

The chain uses TRBV11-2 and TRBJ2-7, with unresolved D. The ends were cut back, 5 bases at V and 2 bases at J, with 7 bases in the middle. Germline loops: CDR1 SGHAT, CDR2 FQNNGV. The CDR3 has 12 residues. CDR3 nucleotides: TGTGCCAGCAGCAGTACAGCCTACGAGCAGTACTTC. Translating gives CASSSTAYEQYF.

The chain carries TRBV15 and TRBJ1-3, with a possible D match to TRBD1 (5 bases). Per the germline V gene, CDR1 is LNHNV and CDR2 is YYDKDF (reference sequence). The CDR3 extends over 14 amino acids. Trimming cost V 5 bases and J 5 bases, with 13 bases left between them. The CDR3 here is CATSVGTSRNTIYF. CDR3 coding DNA: TGTGCCACCAGCGTCGGGACTTCGAGAAACACCATATATTTT. Full variable domain (rest looked up from reference TRBV15 and TRBJ1-3): DAMVIQNPRYQVTQFGKPVTLSCSQTLNHNVMYWYQQKSSQAPKLLFHYYDKDFNNEADTPDNFQSRRPNTSFCFLDIRSPGLGDTAMYLCATSVGTSRNTIYFGEGSWLTVV.

The chain carries TRBV18 and TRBJ1-4, with D maybe TRBD1 (6 bases). Per germline, CDR1 KGHSH and CDR2 LQKENI. The CDR3 loop spans 17 amino acids. V was cut by 3 bases and J by 0 bases, with 14 bases left in between. CDR3 protein: CASSPYTTGTTNEKLFF. For the CDR3, the DNA is TGTGCCAGCTCACCGTACACAACAGGGACAACTAATGAAAAACTGTTTTTT.

The chain is built from TRBV30 and TRBJ1-1; possible D gene TRBD1, 6 bases. CDR3 length: 16 residues. V lost 0 bases, J lost 1 base, and 15 bases lay in between. Germline V gene sequence: CDR1 GTSNPN, CDR2 SVGIG (reference sequence). The CDR3 sequence: CAWSVPFGQTNTEAFF. As DNA, the CDR3 is TGTGCCTGGAGTGTACCTTTCGGACAGACGAACACTGAAGCTTTCTTT.

As to this clone: Other DNA sequences of this sample code for an identical CDR3. The chain uses TRBV6-5 and TRBJ2-7; perhaps TRBD1 as D (7 bases). This CDR3 is 15 amino acids long. The germline gives CDR1 MNHEY, CDR2 SVGAGI. V was shortened by 2 bases and J by 0 bases, with 11 bases between the two germline ends. The CDR3, as DNA: TGTGCCAGCAGTTACGGTCAGGGGGGCTCCTACGAGCAGTACTTC. Its translation: CASSYGQGGSYEQYF.

The chain's CDR3 is CASSMNPGGTEAFF. CDR3 DNA sequence: TGCGCCAGCAGCATGAACCCAGGGGGCACTGAAGCTTTCTTT. The rearrangement uses TRBV5-1 and TRBJ1-1; 7 nucleotides match TRBD1. V dropped 4 bases and J dropped 4; count of bases not matched to a gene: 7. Germline CDR1 is SGHRS and CDR2 is YFSETQ. The CDR3 extends over 14 amino acids. The full variable domain, its missing parts supplied by reference TRBV5-1 and TRBJ1-1, is KAGVTQTPRYLIKTRGQQVTLSCSPISGHRSVSWYQQTPGQGLQFLFEYFSETQRNKGNFPGRFSGRQFSNSRSEMNVSTLELGDSALYLCASSMNPGGTEAFFGQGTRLTVV.

V usage is TRBV3-1 (or the pseudogene TRBV3-2) and J usage is TRBJ2-7, with a possible D match to TRBD1 (5 bases). The V gene lost 4 bases and the J gene lost 8 bases, with 18 bases spanning the gap. Per germline, CDR1 LGHDT and CDR2 YNNKEL (reference sequence). This CDR3 is 14 amino acids long. CDR3 DNA sequence: TGTGCCAGCAGCCCCTCTGAAGGGAAGGGGAAGCAGTACTTC. This codes for CASSPSEGKGKQYF.

There are a few counts of this clone. The V and J genes are TRBV6-2 or TRBV6-3 and TRBJ2-3; D ambiguous. Trimming pared 2 bases from V and 5 bases from J, leaving 14 bases between. The CDR3 is 15 amino acids. The germline gives CDR1 MNHEY, CDR2 SVGEGT. CDR3 in amino acids: CASSYLARGGDTQYF. CDR3 nucleotides: TGTGCCAGCAGTTACCTGGCCAGAGGTGGAGATACGCAGTATTTT.

The genes are TRBV6-2 or TRBV6-3 and TRBJ2-1; 9 bases line up with TRBD2. This CDR3 has 14 amino acids. V gave up 4 bases and J gave up 7 bases; unmatched junction bases: 5. In germline, CDR1 is MNHEY, CDR2 SVGEGT. In DNA, the CDR3 is TGTGCCAGCAGTTGGTCTAGCGGGATAAATGAGCAGTTCTTC. Translating it yields CASSWSSGINEQFF.

The gene calls are TRBV7-8 and TRBJ2-7; the match to TRBD2 covers 10 bases. The junction had 15 bases not matched to a gene; V was cut back by 4 bases and J by 6 bases. Germline V gene sequence: CDR1 SGHVS, CDR2 FQNEAQ. The CDR3 loop spans 17 amino acids. CDR3 amino acids: CASSSTRTSGGLREQYF. The CDR3 DNA is TGTGCCAGCAGCTCAACAAGGACTAGCGGAGGGCTTCGCGAGCAGTACTTC.